The sequence of this T cell receptor (beta chain) was determined in a study of T cells in Graves' hyperthyroidism and ophthalmopathy. The CDR3 loop spans 14 amino acids. Looked up from germline, CDR1 is SGHAT and CDR2 is FQDESV (reference sequence). V was trimmed by 5 bases and J by 9 bases, leaving 17 bases between them. The investigators amplified TCR beta CDR3 regions from RNA transcripts. During a first-round RT-PCR of the TCR CDR3, the HTBI primer set was used. TCRdb called the multiplex PCR reads again in MiXCR, with one record for every CDR3 protein. The sample has around 290,000 distinct CDR3 sequences; 13% are singletons. The table lists this clonotype with many counts.

This sequence joins TRBV11-1 and TRBJ2-1, with D possibly being TRBD2 (6 bases). The receptor was derived from a woman in her 30s with Graves' hyperthyroidism that later progressed to Graves' ophthalmopathy. The specimen sequenced was blood. The CDR3 DNA is TGTGCCAGCAGCCCGCCTGGAGGGCTAATTGAGCAGTTCTTC. Translating it yields CASSPPGGLIEQFF.